Listed below are T cell receptor beta chains from one sample, sequenced in a study of T cells in Graves' hyperthyroidism and ophthalmopathy. TCRdb reprocessed the multiplex PCR reads with MiXCR, giving one entry per CDR3 protein. The data show hundreds of thousands of distinct CDR3 sequences, with 13% to 15% seen just once and about 12% held by the top ten. Material: blood. The source is a woman between 50 and 59 years old with Graves' ophthalmopathy. Each CDR3 is given with its conserved first and last residue. The D gene is left open where the match is weak. The size field is filled for only some rows; it gives once, few, many or a size class.

D gene	V gene	clone size	J gene	CDR3 DNA	CDR3 protein
-	TRBV18	many	TRBJ2-1	TGTGCCAGCTCACCACCGACTGGGTCCAATGAGCAGTTCTTC	CASSPPTGSNEQFF
-	TRBV7-6	many	TRBJ2-5	TGTGCCAGCAGCTCACCAGCGCTAACCCAAGAGACCCAGTACTTC	CASSSPALTQETQYF
-	TRBV6-2/TRBV6-3	many	TRBJ2-1	TGTGCCAGCAACCTAAACCGGGACACCCAGTTCTTC	CASNLNRDTQFF
TRBD1	TRBV11-2	many	TRBJ2-1	TGTGCCAGCAGCACGGACAGGGGAATGAGGACCTACAATGAGCAGTTCTTC	CASSTDRGMRTYNEQFF
-	TRBV9	many	TRBJ2-2	TGTGCCAGCAGCGTAGATGGGGTGACTAGGGAGCTGTTTTTT	CASSVDGVTRELFF
TRBD1	TRBV30	many	TRBJ1-2	TGTGCCTGGAGTTCCGAGACAGGGGGGAACTATGGCTACACCTTC	CAWSSETGGNYGYTF
TRBD1	TRBV16	few	TRBJ1-2	TGTGCCAGCAGCCTCCAAACAGGGGGCGTCACCTATGGCTACACCTTC	CASSLQTGGVTYGYTF
TRBD1	TRBV20-1	many	TRBJ1-1	TGCAGTGCTAGAATCTTGGGACAGGATTTATCTGGAGCTTTCTTT	CSARILGQDLSGAFF
TRBD1	TRBV6-5	many	TRBJ1-2	TGTGCCAGCAGTTACTATTCAACAGGGGAATCTGGCTACACCTTC	CASSYYSTGESGYTF
-	TRBV3-1	many	TRBJ1-5	TGTGCCAGCAGCCAGGCCCTATATAGCAATCAGCCCCAGCATTTT	CASSQALYSNQPQHF
-	TRBV27	many	TRBJ1-1	TGTGCCAGCAGTTTAAGGTGGCAGGCGCCTGAAGCTTTCTTT	CASSLRWQAPEAFF
-	TRBV18	many	TRBJ1-5	TGTGCCAGCTCACCCGAGGCAAATCAGCCCCAGCATTTT	CASSPEANQPQHF
-	TRBV6-1	few	TRBJ1-5	TGTGCCAGCAGTGAAGCGTCTGGGTGGCAGCTCAATCAGCCCCAGCATTTT	CASSEASGWQLNQPQHF
-	TRBV30	many	TRBJ1-5	TGTGCCTGGGGCCGACAGTTAGATCAGCCCCAGCATTTT	CAWGRQLDQPQHF
TRBD1	TRBV29-1	few	TRBJ1-5	TGCAGCGTCGCCGGGACAGGTGCTCAGCCCCAGCATTTT	CSVAGTGAQPQHF
-	TRBV29-1	many	TRBJ2-1	TGCAGCGGCCGACAGGTGAACTCCTACAATGAGCAGTTCTTC	CSGRQVNSYNEQFF
TRBD2	TRBV3-1	-	TRBJ2-7	TGTGCCAGCAGCCAAGATCCAGCGGGAGTGGGGGAGCAGTACTTC	CASSQDPAGVGEQYF
TRBD2	TRBV11-2	many	TRBJ2-1	TGTGCCAGCAGCTTAGTAGCTAGCGGGAGGCATGAGCAGTTCTTC	CASSLVASGRHEQFF
-	TRBV7-2	many	TRBJ1-1	TGTGCCAGCAGCCCTTCTATGCTTAACACTGAAGCTTTCTTT	CASSPSMLNTEAFF
-	TRBV6-2/TRBV6-3	many	TRBJ1-1	TGTGCCAGCAGCCACCAGGGCGACACTGAAGCTTTCTTT	CASSHQGDTEAFF
TRBD1	TRBV2	-	TRBJ2-3	TGTGCCAGCAGTGCCACACAGGGGGCGCAGACAGATACGCAGTATTTT	CASSATQGAQTDTQYF
-	TRBV30	few	TRBJ1-2	TGTGCCTGGAGTGTAAGTCATGGCTACACCTTC	CAWSVSHGYTF
TRBD1	TRBV5-1	many	TRBJ2-7	TGCGCCAGCAGCCCTCCTTTTGGGGACAGGGGTTACGAGCAGTACTTC	CASSPPFGDRGYEQYF
-	TRBV5-1	many	TRBJ1-1	TGCGCCAGCAGCTTGGGAGAATTTAACACTGAAGCTTTCTTT	CASSLGEFNTEAFF
TRBD1	TRBV5-4	few	TRBJ2-7	TGTGCCAGCAGCTTACAGGGACAGGGATACGAGCAGTACTTC	CASSLQGQGYEQYF
-	TRBV27	-	TRBJ2-3	TGTGCCAGCAGTTTACTAGGGCCTGGAGATACGCAGTATTTT	CASSLLGPGDTQYF
-	TRBV4-1	-	TRBJ2-5	TGCGCCAGCAGCCAAGATGGTGCGGTGCACCAAGAGACCCAGTACTTC	CASSQDGAVHQETQYF
-	TRBV6-1	-	TRBJ1-5	TGTGCCAGCCGGGACATCGCCGTAGGGCCCCAGCATTTT	CASRDIAVGPQHF
TRBD2	TRBV28	many	TRBJ2-5	TGTGCCAGCAGTTCACCGGGACTAGCGGGAGAGACCCAGTACTTC	CASSSPGLAGETQYF
TRBD2	TRBV20-1	many	TRBJ2-1	TGCAGTGCAATAAGCGGGAGGGCCCGTGAGCAGTTCTTC	CSAISGRAREQFF
-	TRBV5-4	-	TRBJ1-4	TGTGCCAGCAGCTTGTGGGGTGAAAAACTGTTTTTT	CASSLWGEKLFF
-	TRBV28	many	TRBJ1-1	TGTGCCAGCAGTTTAAGCAGGGATATAATGAACACTGAAGCTTTCTTT	CASSLSRDIMNTEAFF
-	TRBV19	few	TRBJ2-7	TGTGCCAGTAGTCTCAGGGGGCGAGGCGGTAGCGGGAGCTCCTACGAGCAGTACTTC	CASSLRGRGGSGSSYEQYF
TRBD2	TRBV9	many	TRBJ2-1	TGTGCCAGCAGCGTAGGTGAGCGGGGCTACAATGAGCAGTTCTTC	CASSVGERGYNEQFF
TRBD2	TRBV29-1	few	TRBJ2-7	TGCAGCGGTAAACTAGCGGTTGGGGGCCACGAGCAGTACTTC	CSGKLAVGGHEQYF
-	TRBV11-1	many	TRBJ2-7	TGTGCCAGCAGCTTAGACCCGGGTAACTCCTACGAGCAGTACTTC	CASSLDPGNSYEQYF
TRBD2	TRBV6-1	-	TRBJ2-2	TGTGCCAGCAGTGACCCTCTAGCGGGAGGGTTACACACCGGGGAGCTGTTTTTT	CASSDPLAGGLHTGELFF
-	TRBV28	many	TRBJ2-7	TGTGCCAGCAAGACGGGTTCCCCCTACGAGCAGTACTTC	CASKTGSPYEQYF
-	TRBV28	many	TRBJ2-3	TGTGCCAGCAGTCCGACAATCCAGCGACAGGGCACAGATACGCAGTATTTT	CASSPTIQRQGTDTQYF
-	TRBV12-3/TRBV12-4	many	TRBJ2-1	TGTGCCAGCAGTTTAGATTCTCGGCTAGCGAGTGGTTACAATGAGCAGTTCTTC	CASSLDSRLASGYNEQFF
-	TRBV20-1	many	TRBJ2-3	TGCAGTGCTAGACTAGGTAGCACAGATACGCAGTATTTT	CSARLGSTDTQYF
TRBD1	TRBV28	few	TRBJ2-7	TGTGCCGGCTCGGGGACAGGAGTTTACGAGCAGTACTTC	CAGSGTGVYEQYF
-	TRBV29-1	many	TRBJ1-2	TGCAGCGTTGTGGCGGGGCGAAACTATGGCTACACCTTC	CSVVAGRNYGYTF
-	TRBV28	-	TRBJ1-1	TGTGCCAGCAGTTTAGTCGGGAGGAACAGGGCGAACACTGAAGCTTTCTTT	CASSLVGRNRANTEAFF
-	TRBV5-6	-	TRBJ2-1	TGTGCCAGCAGCTTTATGGACTCTAGCAATGAGCAGTTCTTC	CASSFMDSSNEQFF
-	TRBV6-6	few	TRBJ1-5	TGTGCCAGCAGTTACTTACAAAGCAATCAGCCCCGGCATTTT	CASSYLQSNQPRHF
-	TRBV4-1	-	TRBJ2-7	TGCGCCAGCAGCCAAGGGACCACCTACGAGCAGTACTTC	CASSQGTTYEQYF
-	TRBV7-2	many	TRBJ2-1	TGTGCCAGCAGCTTTACCGTCTCCGATGAGCAGTTCTTC	CASSFTVSDEQFF
TRBD1	TRBV5-1	many	TRBJ1-3	TGCGCCAGCAGCCCGACCCCCAGACAGGGGACCTTCTCTGGAAACACCATATATTTT	CASSPTPRQGTFSGNTIYF
-	TRBV28	many	TRBJ2-7	TGTGCCAGCACCACTGCTTACGAGCAGTACTTC	CASTTAYEQYF
-	TRBV12-3/TRBV12-4	many	TRBJ1-1	TGTGCCAGCAGCAGACAGAGAAAAGGTACTGAAGCTTTCTTT	CASSRQRKGTEAFF
TRBD2	TRBV10-3	-	TRBJ2-1	TGTGCCATCAGTGACTTGACTAGCGGCTACAATGAGCAGTTCTTC	CAISDLTSGYNEQFF
-	TRBV10-3	-	TRBJ2-1	TGTGCCATCAGGCGGGAAGGTTCCAATGAGCAGTTCTTC	CAIRREGSNEQFF